The next 23 T cell receptor beta chains were all read from a single sample in a study of OX40 agonist ivuxolimab in advanced cancers. The table came from immunoSEQ multiplex PCR; TCRdb's copy has only in-frame clones and leaves some out. The sample lists some 98,000 clones, roughly 93% occurring once. The starting material was CD4+ or CD8+ T cells sorted from blood, obtained in a trial of the OX40 agonist ivuxolimab. The receptors come from an adult with an advanced solid tumor such as melanoma, head and neck, liver or kidney cancer.

The chain uses TRBV25-1 and TRBJ2-1, with 8 bases identical to TRBD2. Per the germline V gene, CDR1 is MGHDK and CDR2 is SYGVNS. Trimming cost V 1 base and J 8 bases; bases outside gene matches: 7. This CDR3 comprises 15 residues. CDR3 coding DNA: TGTGCCAGCAGTGAATTGGCGGGAGGAACAGATGAGCAGTTCTTC. Encoded protein: CASSELAGGTDEQFF.

The chain has TRBV2 and TRBJ2-3, with 9 bases aligning to TRBD2. V dropped 5 bases and J dropped 3; count of bases not matched to a gene: 9. Germline V CDR1 and CDR2: SNHLY, FYNNEI. CDR3 length: 16 residues. In DNA, the CDR3 is TGTGCCAGCAGTTCACCGACTAGCGGACTAACAGATACGCAGTATTTT. The encoded protein is CASSSPTSGLTDTQYF.

The count of this clone is one. V gene TRBV6-5 combines with J gene TRBJ2-1; TRBD1 might be the D (6 bases). Between the trimmed V and J ends, which lost 5 bases and 4 bases, there was a span of 15 bases. CDR1 and CDR2 from the germline V gene are MNHEY and SVGAGI. CDR3 length: 15 amino acids. Here the CDR3 reads CASSAQGPDYNEQFF. CDR3 DNA: TGTGCCAGCAGTGCCCAGGGGCCCGATTACAATGAGCAGTTCTTC.

This clone has a count of ten or more. V is TRBV4-3 and J is TRBJ1-6; D is undetermined. Germline V CDR1 and CDR2: LGHNA, YSLEER. This CDR3 is 16 amino acids long. Trimming removed 1 base at V and 11 bases at J, with 18 bases between. Here the CDR3 reads CASSQAQVQFRTPLHF. CDR3 sequence (DNA): TGCGCCAGCAGCCAAGCTCAGGTACAGTTCCGGACACCCCTCCACTTT.

This chain joins TRBV7-9 and TRBJ2-5; 7 bases are a match to TRBD1. This CDR3 contains 16 residues. V lost 4 bases and J lost 2; bases outside the gene matches: 10. The V gene's germline CDR1 is SEHNR and CDR2 FQNEAQ (reference sequence). CDR3 sequence: CASSSRQGPRQETQYF. In nucleotides, the CDR3 is TGTGCCAGCAGCTCCCGACAGGGTCCTAGACAAGAGACCCAGTACTTC.

This chain links TRBV21-1 with TRBJ1-2. TRBV21-1 is a known pseudogene. CDR3 length: 17 amino acids. The CDR3 nucleotides are TGTGCCAGCAGCAAAGACGAGAGGGGGGAAGCTAACTATGGCTACACCTTC. Translating it yields CASSKDERGEANYGYTF.

As regards this clone: Since no conserved phenylalanine or tryptophan closes the CDR3, a read error is the likely cause. The DNA is omitted, as the CDR3 cannot be located on it reliably, and the CDR3 follows TCRdb's listing. V is TRBV15 and J is TRBJ2-4; TRBD1, the table's D call, lacks a check against the DNA. Germline CDR1 and CDR2: LNHNV and YYDKDF (reference sequence). Including both end residues, the CDR3 is 14 amino acids long. The chain's CDR3 is CATSRGEGGLPQMV.

This chain uses TRBV12-5 with TRBJ2-2, with D tentatively TRBD2 (5 bases). Germline CDR1 is LGHNT and CDR2 is FRNRAP. The ends were cut back, 0 bases at V and 0 bases at J, with 14 bases in the middle. This CDR3 is built from 18 residues. The CDR3 loop is CASGLVTVTGTNTGELFF. CDR3 in DNA: TGTGCTAGTGGTTTGGTAACGGTGACGGGAACGAACACCGGGGAGCTGTTTTTT. Based on the CDR3 plus reference TRBV12-5 and TRBJ2-2, the full variable domain is DARVTQTPRHKVTEMGQEVTMRCQPILGHNTVFWYRQTMMQGLELLAYFRNRAPLDDSGMPKDRFSAEMPDATLATLKIQPSEPRDSAVYFCASGLVTVTGTNTGELFFGEGSRLTVL.

The chain joins TRBV7-9 to TRBJ1-6; D is undetermined. The CDR3 sequence is 12 residues long. Per germline, CDR1 SEHNR and CDR2 FQNEAQ (reference sequence). V was cut by 7 bases and J by 10 bases, with 11 bases left in between. DNA for the CDR3: TGTGCCAGCACCTCAGAAAGGTCACCCCTCCACTTT. It yields the protein CASTSERSPLHF.

The chain combines TRBV29-1 with TRBJ2-3; D gene ambiguous. The CDR3 runs to 13 residues. Trimming removed 1 base at V and 2 bases at J, with 7 bases between. Germline assignment: CDR1 SQVTM and CDR2 ANQGSEA. CDR3 in amino acids: CSVEGRFTDTQYF. DNA for the CDR3: TGCAGCGTTGAAGGCAGATTCACAGATACGCAGTATTTT.

The chain is built from TRBV20-1 and TRBJ2-3, with D possibly TRBD1 on 6 matching bases. V lost 8 bases to trimming and J lost 3 bases, with 6 bases between them. Germline V CDR1 and CDR2: DFQATT, SNEGSKA (reference sequence). This CDR3 has 10 amino acids. CDR3 in DNA: TGCAGTACAGGGACAGATACGCAGTATTTT. Its protein product is CSTGTDTQYF.

The J gene is TRBJ1-5, the V gene TRBV30; weak D call: TRBD1 (5 bases). Per the germline V gene, CDR1 is GTSNPN and CDR2 is SVGIG (reference sequence). Trimming removed 0 bases from V and 2 bases from J, with 8 bases in between. The length of the CDR3 is 14 residues. The CDR3 sequence is CAWSVGVGNQPQHF. DNA of the CDR3: TGTGCCTGGAGTGTAGGGGTGGGCAATCAGCCCCAGCATTTT. Full variable domain (outside the CDR3, taken from reference TRBV30 and TRBJ1-5): SQTIHQWPATLVQPVGSPLSLECTVEGTSNPNLYWYRQAAGRGLQLLFYSVGIGQISSEVPQNLSASRPQDRQFILSSKKLLLSDSGFYLCAWSVGVGNQPQHFGDGTRLSIL.

The genes are TRBV27 and TRBJ1-1; 7 bases agree with TRBD1. Looked up from germline, CDR1 is MNHEY and CDR2 is SMNVEV (reference sequence). J gave up 12 bases and V 2 bases, and 9 bases lay outside the gene matches. This CDR3 is built from 13 residues. The CDR3 loop reads CASSLGTEKKTFF. CDR3 DNA sequence: TGTGCCAGCAGTTTAGGGACAGAGAAAAAAACTTTCTTT.

The chain carries TRBV27 and TRBJ1-6, with 9 bases fitting TRBD1. The CDR3 loop spans 15 amino acids. With 2 bases clipped from V and 7 bases from J, the junction kept 3 bases outside the gene matches. Germline loops: CDR1 MNHEY, CDR2 SMNVEV (reference sequence). CDR3 nucleotides: TGTGCCAGCAGTTTAACAGGGGGCGTGAATTCACCCCTCCACTTT. Its protein is CASSLTGGVNSPLHF.

V and J are TRBV4-3 and TRBJ2-3; D uncertain. The CDR3 has 13 amino acids. Germline CDR1 LGHNA, CDR2 YSLEER. The V gene lost 0 bases and the J gene lost 4 bases, with 5 bases spanning the gap. The CDR3 region is CASSQESADTQYF. The CDR3 nucleotides are TGCGCCAGCAGCCAAGAATCAGCAGATACGCAGTATTTT.

The V gene is TRBV14, the J gene TRBJ2-1, with TRBD2 as a possible D gene (6 bases). Germline assignment: CDR1 SGHDN and CDR2 FVKESK. This CDR3 has 16 residues. V was cut by 4 bases and J by 9 bases, with 22 bases left in between. The DNA of the CDR3 is TGTGCCAGCAGCCCTTCGAAACTAGCTTGGGTCGGTGAGCAGTTCTTC. It yields the protein CASSPSKLAWVGEQFF.

The chain uses TRBV2 and TRBJ1-2; 9 nucleotides agree with TRBD1. The CDR3 is made up of 17 amino acids. Per the germline V gene, CDR1 is SNHLY and CDR2 is FYNNEI. V trimming: 7 bases; J trimming: 0 bases; junction bases outside the gene matches: 12. DNA of the CDR3: TGTGCCAGCAACACCGCCCCGGGACAGGGTTCTAACTATGGCTACACCTTC. This sequence encodes CASNTAPGQGSNYGYTF.

The chain couples TRBV15 to TRBJ2-6; D call uncertain. Trimming left V 5 bases short and J 4 bases short, with 6 bases between. CDR1 is LNHNV and CDR2 is YYDKDF in the germline V gene (reference sequence). The CDR3 length is 13 residues. CDR3 sequence reads: CATSVSGANVLTF. The CDR3 DNA is TGTGCCACCAGCGTGTCCGGGGCCAACGTCCTGACTTTC.

This CDR3 is CASSLQVQGGEKLFF. The CDR3 DNA follows: TGTGCCAGCAGCTTGCAGGTGCAGGGTGGCGAAAAACTGTTTTTT. The rearrangement joins TRBV5-5 to TRBJ1-4, with TRBD1 as a possible D gene (5 bases). V lost 1 base to trimming and J lost 8 bases, with 15 bases between them. This CDR3 is 15 amino acids long. Germline CDR1 is SGHKS and CDR2 is YYEKEE (reference sequence).

This clone was detected only once. The chain carries TRBV6-5 and TRBJ1-2, with a weak D call TRBD1 (5 bases). Germline loops: CDR1 MNHEY, CDR2 SVGAGI. V shed 0 bases and J shed 5 bases, with 10 bases lying between them. The CDR3 consists of 14 residues. CDR3 bases: TGTGCCAGCAGTTACTCTGTGGGGCCATATGGCTACACCTTC. Its protein product is CASSYSVGPYGYTF.

This chain connects TRBV11-3 to TRBJ1-3; D is unresolved. Per the germline V gene, CDR1 is SGHNT and CDR2 is YENEEA. The CDR3 is 15 amino acids. The V end lost 3 bases, the J end lost 4 bases, and 13 bases lay between the germline ends. The CDR3 coding sequence is TGTGCCAGCAGCTTGAGGGCCTCGGCGGGAAACACCATATATTTT. Protein product: CASSLRASAGNTIYF.

This clone was found once. The chain employs TRBV15 and TRBJ2-7, with D maybe TRBD2 (5 bases). CDR3 size: 16 residues. The germline V and J ends were trimmed by 5 bases and 0 bases, with 17 bases remaining between them. The V gene's germline CDR1 is LNHNV and CDR2 YYDKDF (reference sequence). The chain's CDR3 is CATSGGLGRNSYEQYF. The CDR3 nucleotides are TGTGCCACCAGCGGAGGACTTGGACGGAACTCCTACGAGCAGTACTTC.

This chain uses TRBV2 with TRBJ1-5; D perhaps matches TRBD1 (5 bases). The CDR3 is made up of 13 amino acids. Germline V gene sequence: CDR1 SNHLY, CDR2 FYNNEI. The germline V and J ends were trimmed by 4 bases and 4 bases, with 8 bases remaining between them. The CDR3 reads CASSVRENQPQHF. DNA of the CDR3: TGTGCCAGCAGTGTCAGGGAGAATCAGCCCCAGCATTTT.